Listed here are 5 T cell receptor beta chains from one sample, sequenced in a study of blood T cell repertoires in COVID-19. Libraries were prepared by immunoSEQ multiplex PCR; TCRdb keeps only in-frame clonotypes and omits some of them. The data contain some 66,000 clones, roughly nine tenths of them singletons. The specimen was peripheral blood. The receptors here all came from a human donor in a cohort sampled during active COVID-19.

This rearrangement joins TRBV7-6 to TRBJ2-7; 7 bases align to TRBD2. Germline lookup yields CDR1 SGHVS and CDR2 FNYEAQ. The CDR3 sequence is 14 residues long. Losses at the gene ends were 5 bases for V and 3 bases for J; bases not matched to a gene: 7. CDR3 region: CASSPGLVGYEQYF. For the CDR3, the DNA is TGTGCCAGCAGCCCTGGACTAGTTGGCTACGAGCAGTACTTC.

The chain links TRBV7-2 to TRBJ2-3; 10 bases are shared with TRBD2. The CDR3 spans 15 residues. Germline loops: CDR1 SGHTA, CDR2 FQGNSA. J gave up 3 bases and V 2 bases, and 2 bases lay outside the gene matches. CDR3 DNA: TGTGCCAGCAGCTTAATAGCGGGGGGTACAGATACGCAGTATTTT. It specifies CASSLIAGGTDTQYF. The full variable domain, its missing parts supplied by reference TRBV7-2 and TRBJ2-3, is GAGVSQSPSNKVTEKGKDVELRCDPISGHTALYWYRQSLGQGLEFLIYFQGNSAPDKSGLPSDRFSAERTGGSVSTLTIQRTQQEDSAVYLCASSLIAGGTDTQYFGPGTRLTVL.

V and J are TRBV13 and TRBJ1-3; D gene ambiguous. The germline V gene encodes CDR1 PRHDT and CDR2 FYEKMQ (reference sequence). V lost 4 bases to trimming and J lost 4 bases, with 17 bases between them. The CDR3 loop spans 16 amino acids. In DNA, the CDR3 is TGTGCCAGCAGCTCTCCCCAGGCCCCGGGAGGAAACACCATATATTTT. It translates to CASSSPQAPGGNTIYF.

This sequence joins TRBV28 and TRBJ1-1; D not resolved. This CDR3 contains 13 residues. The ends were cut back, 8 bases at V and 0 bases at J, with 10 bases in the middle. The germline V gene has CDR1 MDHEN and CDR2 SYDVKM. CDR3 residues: CASREQMNTEAFF. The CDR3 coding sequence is TGTGCCAGCCGAGAACAGATGAACACTGAAGCTTTCTTT.

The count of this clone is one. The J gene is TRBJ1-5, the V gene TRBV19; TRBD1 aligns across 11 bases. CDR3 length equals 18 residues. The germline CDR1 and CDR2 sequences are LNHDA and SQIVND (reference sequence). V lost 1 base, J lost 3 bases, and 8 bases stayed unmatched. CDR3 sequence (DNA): TGTGCCAGTAGTATAGGGACAGGGGGCGATACGGCCAATCAGCCCCAGCATTTT. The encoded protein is CASSIGTGGDTANQPQHF.